This is a list of T cell receptor beta chains from one sample in a study of blood T cell repertoires in COVID-19. Method: immunoSEQ multiplex PCR; TCRdb's copy keeps in-frame clones and lacks some. Among 150,000 or so clones, more than 65% were seen once, and the ten largest hold around 15%. Sequencing was done on a sample of PBMCs or T cells enriched from blood (not recorded which). These TCRs come from a man aged 50 to 59 who had recovered from COVID-19. CDR3s include the opening cysteine and the closing phenylalanine or tryptophan. The D gene is left open where the match is weak. Clone size, where shown, is once, few, many, or a class for clones that have expanded.

CDR3	DNA	J	V	D	length	size
CASTPTGMNTEAFF	TGTGCCAGCACCCCGACAGGCATGAACACTGAAGCTTTCTTT	TRBJ1-1	TRBV6-6	.	14	few
CASSSDVQGNGYTF	TGCGCCAGCAGCTCGGACGTACAGGGAAATGGCTACACCTTC	TRBJ1-2	TRBV5-1	.	14	.
CASSVRDRAPSYEQYF	TGTGCCAGCAGTGTCCGGGACAGGGCTCCCTCCTACGAGCAGTACTTC	TRBJ2-7	TRBV27	TRBD1	16	.
CASVRDRGLNTQYF	TGTGCCAGCGTAAGGGACAGGGGGTTGAATACGCAGTATTTT	TRBJ2-3	TRBV6-6	TRBD1	14	.
CASSQALAGVNTEAFF	TGTGCCAGCAGCCAAGCCCTTGCGGGGGTGAACACTGAAGCTTTCTTT	TRBJ1-1	TRBV14	.	16	.
CASSDWTGVRDEQYF	TGTGCCAGCAGCGACTGGACAGGGGTGAGGGACGAGCAGTACTTC	TRBJ2-7	TRBV6-5	TRBD1	15	.
CASSQFGGHTGELFF	TGTGCCAGCAGCCAATTCGGGGGACACACCGGGGAGCTGTTTTTT	TRBJ2-2	TRBV3-1/TRBV3-2	.	15	.
CASSLDRGSRLYF	TGTGCCAGCTCACTCGACAGGGGGTCAAGGCTGTACTTC	TRBJ2-4	TRBV18	TRBD1	13	.
CASVLSLNTEAFF	TGTGCTAGTGTCCTCTCCCTGAACACTGAAGCTTTCTTT	TRBJ1-1	TRBV12-5	.	13	.
CATSALLRGSWSPLHF	TGTGCCACCAGTGCCCTGCTTAGGGGGTCATGGTCACCCCTCCACTTT	TRBJ1-6	TRBV24-1	.	16	many
CASSPPVSGSSYEQYF	TGTGCCAGCTCACCACCGGTCTCCGGGAGCTCCTACGAGCAGTACTTC	TRBJ2-7	TRBV18	.	16	once
CAWARGWNTEAFF	TGTGCCTGGGCACGGGGTTGGAACACTGAAGCTTTCTTT	TRBJ1-1	TRBV30	.	13	.
CAWSPPGGTYQPQHF	TGTGCCTGGAGTCCACCGGGGGGTACTTATCAGCCCCAGCATTTT	TRBJ1-5	TRBV30	.	15	.
CAWSASGAFPRF	TGTGCCTGGAGCGCAAGCGGGGCATTTCCTCGTTTT	TRBJ2-3	TRBV30	TRBD2	12	.
CASSIWAGHSTNEKLFF	TGTGCCAGTAGTATTTGGGCAGGGCATTCAACTAATGAAAAACTGTTTTTT	TRBJ1-4	TRBV19	.	17	.
CASSLNRVDEKLFF	TGCGCCAGCAGCTTAAACAGGGTGGATGAAAAACTGTTTTTT	TRBJ1-4	TRBV5-1	.	14	once
CASSQDRVFAYEQYF	TGTGCCAGCAGCCAAGACAGGGTGTTCGCCTACGAGCAGTACTTC	TRBJ2-7	TRBV14	.	15	.
CASSLGQGRSNQPQHF	TGTGCCAGTAGTTTGGGACAGGGCAGAAGCAATCAGCCCCAGCATTTT	TRBJ1-5	TRBV19	TRBD1	16	.
CASSQGNGGTNTQYF	TGTGCCAGCAGCCAAGGAAATGGCGGGACGAATACGCAGTATTTT	TRBJ2-3	TRBV7-9	.	15	.
CASTELATDTQYF	TGTGCCAGCACGGAGCTCGCCACAGATACGCAGTATTTT	TRBJ2-3	TRBV12-3/TRBV12-4	.	13	.
CSVSGQGPATQYF	TGCAGCGTTTCTGGACAGGGGCCTGCGACGCAGTATTTT	TRBJ2-3	TRBV29-1	TRBD1	13	.
CASSSTGGIGYTEAFF	TGTGCCAGCAGTTCAACAGGGGGAATCGGTTACACTGAAGCTTTCTTT	TRBJ1-1	TRBV28	TRBD1	16	.
CSVERAVDTEAFF	TGCAGCGTTGAACGTGCGGTGGACACTGAAGCTTTCTTT	TRBJ1-1	TRBV29-1	.	13	.
CASSLTGQANYGYTF	TGTGCCAGCAGCCTGACGGGACAGGCTAACTATGGCTACACCTTC	TRBJ1-2	TRBV2	TRBD1	15	.
CASSQGLRTGGGETQYF	TGCGCCAGCAGTCAGGGACTCCGAACCGGTGGGGGAGAGACCCAGTACTTC	TRBJ2-5	TRBV5-1	.	17	.
CASSYWTGVDTQYF	TGTGCCAGCAGCTACTGGACAGGGGTAGATACGCAGTATTTT	TRBJ2-3	TRBV5-5	TRBD1	14	.
CASSYDRAVTEAFF	TGTGCCAGCAGTTACGACAGGGCTGTCACTGAAGCTTTCTTT	TRBJ1-1	TRBV6-5	TRBD1	14	.
CASSYELGGQAYEQYF	TGCGCCAGCAGCTACGAACTGGGGGGGCAAGCCTACGAGCAGTACTTC	TRBJ2-7	TRBV5-1	.	16	.
CASSLAGERNYGYTF	TGCGCCAGCAGCTTGGCGGGAGAAAGGAACTATGGCTACACCTTC	TRBJ1-2	TRBV5-1	.	15	.
CAISEEYRGRGTDTQYF	TGTGCCATCAGTGAGGAATACAGGGGAAGGGGAACAGATACGCAGTATTTT	TRBJ2-3	TRBV10-3	TRBD1	17	.
CASSLSGFPGGYEQYF	TGTGCCAGCAGCTTATCTGGGTTCCCAGGGGGTTACGAGCAGTACTTC	TRBJ2-7	TRBV7-2	TRBD1	16	.
CATSRDMGGEVRTDTQYF	TGTGCCACCAGCAGAGATATGGGCGGGGAGGTTCGTACAGATACGCAGTATTTT	TRBJ2-3	TRBV15	.	18	.
CSASSRVDSPLHF	TGCAGTGCTAGTTCCAGGGTAGATTCACCCCTCCACTTT	TRBJ1-6	TRBV20-1	.	13	.
CASSMGQGYTTNEKLFF	TGTGCCAGCAGCATGGGACAGGGTTATACGACTAATGAAAAACTGTTTTTT	TRBJ1-4	TRBV5-6	TRBD1	17	.
CAWSMTTPRGTEAFF	TGTGCCTGGAGCATGACCACCCCCCGGGGGACTGAAGCTTTCTTT	TRBJ1-1	TRBV30	.	15	once
CASSRTTREETQYF	TGCGCCAGCAGCCGGACGACTAGGGAAGAGACCCAGTACTTC	TRBJ2-5	TRBV4-1	.	14	.
CASRTGAAGTEAFF	TGTGCCAGCAGAACAGGGGCCGCCGGCACTGAAGCTTTCTTT	TRBJ1-1	TRBV2	TRBD1	14	.
CASSQGAQPQHF	TGTGCCAGCAGTCAGGGTGCCCAGCCCCAGCATTTT	TRBJ1-5	TRBV2	.	12	.
CASSPGHAEGTQYF	TGCGCCAGCAGCCCGGGACACGCAGAGGGTACGCAGTATTTT	TRBJ2-3	TRBV5-1	.	14	few
CASSESIGTEAFF	TGTGCCAGCAGTGAGAGTATCGGGACTGAAGCTTTCTTT	TRBJ1-1	TRBV6-1	.	13	.
CATNSGTSSHEQYF	TGTGCCACCAACTCCGGGACTAGTTCCCACGAGCAGTACTTC	TRBJ2-7	TRBV15	TRBD2	14	.
CASSIWGPNEKLFF	TGTGCCAGTAGTATATGGGGCCCGAATGAAAAACTGTTTTTT	TRBJ1-4	TRBV19	.	14	.
CASSFKGAQEEKLFF	TGTGCCAGCAGCTTCAAGGGGGCACAGGAAGAAAAACTGTTTTTT	TRBJ1-4	TRBV6-5	TRBD1	15	.
CSVCRDRGYEQYF	TGCAGCGTTTGCCGGGACAGGGGCTACGAGCAGTACTTC	TRBJ2-7	TRBV29-1	TRBD1	13	.
CASSSTGVGSYEQYF	TGTGCCAGCAGTTCCACGGGGGTGGGCTCCTACGAGCAGTACTTC	TRBJ2-7	TRBV6-1	.	15	.
CSVYSYGYTF	TGCAGCGTTTATTCCTATGGCTACACCTTC	TRBJ1-2	TRBV29-1	.	10	.
CASGQGAGEQYF	TGTGCCAGTGGACAGGGGGCGGGTGAGCAGTACTTC	TRBJ2-7	TRBV6-5	TRBD1	12	.
CASSQEGQGYNQPQHF	TGCGCCAGCAGCCAGGAAGGACAGGGCTACAATCAGCCCCAGCATTTT	TRBJ1-5	TRBV4-1	TRBD1	16	.
CASLGLAVEQFF	TGTGCCAGTCTCGGACTAGCGGTTGAGCAGTTCTTC	TRBJ2-1	TRBV7-9	TRBD2	12	.
CASSYGTGGGEQYF	TGTGCCAGCAGTTACGGGACAGGGGGAGGAGAGCAGTACTTC	TRBJ2-7	TRBV6-5	TRBD1	14	.
CATSDLNRDYGYTF	TGTGCCACCAGTGATTTGAACAGGGACTATGGCTACACCTTC	TRBJ1-2	TRBV24-1	.	14	.
CASSLGAQAYNEQFF	TGCGCCAGCAGCTTGGGGGCCCAGGCCTACAATGAGCAGTTCTTC	TRBJ2-1	TRBV5-1	.	15	.
CASSVAGSGGDNEQFF	TGTGCCAGCAGCGTAGCCGGGAGCGGGGGGGACAATGAGCAGTTCTTC	TRBJ2-1	TRBV9	TRBD2	16	.
CASSPRTDTQYF	TGTGCCAGCAGCCCCCGTACAGATACGCAGTATTTT	TRBJ2-3	TRBV7-2	.	12	.
CASSQDFFERVYNEQFF	TGTGCCAGCAGCCAAGATTTCTTTGAGCGGGTATACAATGAGCAGTTCTTC	TRBJ2-1	TRBV3-1/TRBV3-2	.	17	.
CASSPAGTNNEQFF	TGTGCCAGCAGTCCAGCGGGGACCAACAATGAGCAGTTCTTC	TRBJ2-1	TRBV6-5	TRBD2	14	once
CASSFGSSGNTIYF	TGTGCCAGTAGTTTCGGTAGCTCTGGAAACACCATATATTTT	TRBJ1-3	TRBV19	.	14	.
CASSVNSPGNTIYF	TGTGCCAGCAGCGTAAACTCACCTGGAAACACCATATATTTT	TRBJ1-3	TRBV9	.	14	.
CASSKFLGANEQYF	TGTGCCAGCAGTAAGTTTTTGGGGGCGAACGAGCAGTACTTC	TRBJ2-7	TRBV28	.	14	.
CAWSRRQGAGDGYTF	TGTGCCTGGAGCCGACGACAGGGGGCCGGTGATGGCTACACCTTC	TRBJ1-2	TRBV30	TRBD1	15	.